Sequencing of this TCR beta chain was carried out in a study of T cell changes during pregnancy in multiple sclerosis. Germline CDR1 SEHNR, CDR2 FQNEAQ (reference sequence). V lost 5 bases to trimming and J lost 4 bases, with 21 bases between them. This CDR3 comprises 17 residues. Assay: immunoSEQ multiplex PCR; the TCRdb copy retains only in-frame clones and omits some. The sample has some 33,000 clones; 70% to 90% are singletons. The specimen comprised CD8+ T cells from peripheral blood mononuclear cells, sampled in the third trimester of pregnancy. The J gene is TRBJ1-3, the V gene TRBV7-9; possible D gene TRBD1, 5 bases. This receptor was taken from a female donor with multiple sclerosis, enrolled in a pregnancy study. The CDR3 DNA is TGTGCCAGCAGCGTTCTACAGGAGGGCACGCGAGGAAACACCATATATTTT. This sequence encodes CASSVLQEGTRGNTIYF.